This T cell receptor (beta chain) was profiled in a study of blood T cell repertoires in COVID-19. CDR3 length: 15 residues. Trimming cost V 3 bases and J 8 bases; bases outside gene matches: 8. Germline V lookup: CDR1 MNHEY, CDR2 SMNVEV (reference sequence). This study enrolled people aged 18 to 89 from 24 US geographic areas. Two negative PCRs, clearance, or symptom resolution characterized the recovered Cohort 3 donors. Measured with immunoSEQ multiplex PCR; TCRdb has only the in-frame clones, and not every one. This table has approximately 240,000 clones, just over 90% appearing once. The TCR was taken from a young woman who had recovered from COVID-19. The chain couples TRBV27 to TRBJ2-1, with 9 bases aligning to TRBD1. Sequencing input: PBMCs or T cells enriched from blood (not recorded which). The CDR3 region is CASSFAGQGIDEQFF. The CDR3 DNA is TGTGCCAGCAGTTTCGCCGGACAGGGGATCGATGAGCAGTTCTTC.